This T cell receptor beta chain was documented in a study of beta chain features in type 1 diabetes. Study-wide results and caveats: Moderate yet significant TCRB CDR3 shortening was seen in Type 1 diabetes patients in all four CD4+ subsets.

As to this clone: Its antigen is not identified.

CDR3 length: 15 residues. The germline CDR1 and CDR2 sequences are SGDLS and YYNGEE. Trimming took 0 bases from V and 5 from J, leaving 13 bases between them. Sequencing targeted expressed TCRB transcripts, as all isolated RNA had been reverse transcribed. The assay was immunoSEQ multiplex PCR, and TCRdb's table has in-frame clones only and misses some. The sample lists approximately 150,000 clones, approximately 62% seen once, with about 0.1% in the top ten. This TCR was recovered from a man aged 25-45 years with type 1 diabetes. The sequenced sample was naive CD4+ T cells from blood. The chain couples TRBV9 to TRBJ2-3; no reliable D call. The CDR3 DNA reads TGTGCCAGCAGCGTAGGTGGAGTTTGGGGAGATACGCAGTATTTT. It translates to CASSVGGVWGDTQYF.